One and the same sample provided the 10 T cell receptor beta chains below, sequenced in a study of OX40 agonist ivuxolimab in advanced cancers. Assay used: immunoSEQ multiplex PCR; TCRdb lists only in-frame clones, some missing. The data contain tens of thousands of clones, roughly 80% of them seen just once; the ten biggest clones take up 5% to 6.5%. The sample here was CD4+ or CD8+ T cells sorted from blood, taken in a trial of the OX40 agonist ivuxolimab. The receptor source for this set is an adult with an advanced solid tumor such as melanoma, head and neck, liver or kidney cancer.

The rearrangement joins TRBV5-6 to TRBJ1-2; maybe TRBD1 (5 bases). CDR3 length: 15 amino acids. Germline V CDR1 and CDR2: SGHDT, YYEEEE. V lost 1 base and J lost 2, with 12 bases in between. As DNA, the CDR3 is TGTGCCAGCAGCTTGCTTGAGGGGACGAACTATGGCTACACCTTC. Residues: CASSLLEGTNYGYTF.

The chain links TRBV18 to TRBJ1-3, with 7 bases matching TRBD1. The CDR3 sequence is 13 residues long. In germline, CDR1 is KGHSH, CDR2 LQKENI. V lost 4 bases to trimming and J lost 8 bases; unmatched junction nucleotides: 5. The CDR3 spells CASSLYQGDTIYF. For the CDR3, the DNA is TGTGCCAGCTCACTCTACCAGGGGGACACCATATATTTT.

V is TRBV27 and J is TRBJ2-1, with 7 positions matching TRBD1. The CDR3 has 13 amino acids. After removal of 6 bases from V and 8 bases from J, the junction contained 7 bases not matched to a gene. Germline CDR1 is MNHEY and CDR2 is SMNVEV (reference sequence). In DNA form, the CDR3 reads TGTGCCAGCAGGCAACAGGGGAGCGATGAGCAGTTCTTC. Its translation is CASRQQGSDEQFF.

This clone appeared a single time. The chain is built from TRBV10-3 and TRBJ2-1; 7 nucleotides agree with TRBD2. CDR3 length: 19 residues. V lost 6 bases to trimming and J lost 0 bases; unmatched junction nucleotides: 17. The germline gives CDR1 ENHRY, CDR2 SYGVKD. This CDR3 is CAISPGRGFTYSSYNEQFF. The CDR3 nucleotides are TGTGCCATCAGCCCGGGGCGGGGGTTTACCTATTCCTCCTACAATGAGCAGTTCTTC.

This clone was picked up a small number of times. This chain links TRBV5-1 with TRBJ2-2; D may be TRBD1 (6 bases). This CDR3 is 14 amino acids long. V was shortened by 6 bases and J by 4 bases, with 13 bases between the two germline ends. Germline V gene sequence: CDR1 SGHRS, CDR2 YFSETQ. Here the CDR3 reads CASTIGGGTGELFF. In nucleotides, the CDR3 is TGCGCCAGCACCATAGGGGGTGGCACCGGGGAGCTGTTTTTT.

The chain carries TRBV7-9 and TRBJ1-2; D call uncertain. The ends were cut back, 1 base at V and 5 bases at J, with 17 bases in the middle. There are 16 residues in the CDR3. Germline lookup yields CDR1 SEHNR and CDR2 FQNEAQ (reference sequence). The CDR3, as DNA: TGTGCCAGCAGCTTAGGGTCAGGCGAAGAGCTTTATGGCTACACCTTC. Translated, it gives CASSLGSGEELYGYTF.

The rearrangement links TRBV5-1 to TRBJ2-5; D call uncertain. The germline V and J ends were trimmed by 1 base and 5 bases, with 9 bases remaining between them. The CDR3 spans 13 residues. Germline CDR1 is SGHRS and CDR2 is YFSETQ. The CDR3 loop reads CASSLILVETQYF. The DNA of the CDR3 is TGCGCCAGCAGCTTGATCCTTGTTGAGACCCAGTACTTC.

This chain links TRBV15 with TRBJ2-5, with D possibly matching TRBD2 (5 bases). The CDR3 has 16 residues. Looked up from germline, CDR1 is LNHNV and CDR2 is YYDKDF (reference sequence). Trimming removed 1 base from V and 0 bases from J, with 12 bases in between. CDR3 nucleotides: TGTGCCACCAGCAGAGCACTCTCGGGGTACCAAGAGACCCAGTACTTC. Translation gives CATSRALSGYQETQYF.

The chain uses TRBV7-9 and TRBJ1-2; TRBD1 matches at 9 bases. The length of the CDR3 is 16 residues. Trimming took 1 base from V and 1 from J; bases not matched to a gene: 4. Germline CDR1 and CDR2: SEHNR and FQNEAQ (reference sequence). In DNA form, the CDR3 reads TGTGCCAGCAGCTTAGGGTCGGGACAGGGTAACTATGGCTACACCTTC. It codes for CASSLGSGQGNYGYTF.

The chain joins TRBV29-1 to TRBJ2-3, with 7 bases aligning to TRBD2. The V and J ends lost 6 bases and 2 bases, in that order; junction bases with no gene match: 2. The CDR3 has 12 residues. CDR1 SQVTM and CDR2 ANQGSEA come from the germline V gene. CDR3 nucleotides: TGCAGCGTACGGGAGGACACAGATACGCAGTATTTT. Translating gives CSVREDTDTQYF.